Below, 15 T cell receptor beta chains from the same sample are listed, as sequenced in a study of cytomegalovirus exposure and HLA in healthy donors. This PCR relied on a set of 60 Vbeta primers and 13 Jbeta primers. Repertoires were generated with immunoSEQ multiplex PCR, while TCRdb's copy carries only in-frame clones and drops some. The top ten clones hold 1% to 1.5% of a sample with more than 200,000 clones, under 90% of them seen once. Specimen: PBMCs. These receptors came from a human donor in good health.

The chain's CDR3 is CASGQGGATQYF. The DNA for the CDR3 is TGTGCTAGTGGTCAAGGAGGGGCGACCCAGTACTTC. V and J are TRBV12-5 and TRBJ2-5; D is possibly TRBD2 (6 bases). Trimming pared 5 bases from V and 7 bases from J, leaving 11 bases between. Germline V lookup: CDR1 LGHNT, CDR2 FRNRAP. The CDR3 totals 12 residues.

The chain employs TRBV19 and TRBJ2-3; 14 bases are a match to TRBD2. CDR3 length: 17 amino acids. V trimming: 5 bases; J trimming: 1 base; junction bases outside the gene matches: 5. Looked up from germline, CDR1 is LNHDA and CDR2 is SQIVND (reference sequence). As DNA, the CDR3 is TGTGCCAGTAGTGCACAGACTAGCGGGAGGGGCACAGATACGCAGTATTTT. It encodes CASSAQTSGRGTDTQYF. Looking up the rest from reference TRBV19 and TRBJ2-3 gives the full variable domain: DGGITQSPKYLFRKEGQNVTLSCEQNLNHDAMYWYRQDPGQGLRLIYYSQIVNDFQKGDIAEGYSVSREKKESFPLTVTSAQKNPTAFYLCASSAQTSGRGTDTQYFGPGTRLTVL.

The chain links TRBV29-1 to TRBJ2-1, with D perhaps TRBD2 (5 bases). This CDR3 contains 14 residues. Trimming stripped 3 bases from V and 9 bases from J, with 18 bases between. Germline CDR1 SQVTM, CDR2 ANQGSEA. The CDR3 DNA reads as TGCAGCGTTGATCTTGAGGGCCGGTCTCGTGAGCAGTTCTTC. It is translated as CSVDLEGRSREQFF.

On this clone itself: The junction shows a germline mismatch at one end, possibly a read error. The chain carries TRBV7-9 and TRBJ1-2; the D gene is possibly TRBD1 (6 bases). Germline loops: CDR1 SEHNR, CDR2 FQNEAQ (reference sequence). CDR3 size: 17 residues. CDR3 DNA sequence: TGTTCCAGCAGCCGGACAACCCCAGGCGCAGGGGACTATGGCTACACCTTC. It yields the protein CSSSRTTPGAGDYGYTF. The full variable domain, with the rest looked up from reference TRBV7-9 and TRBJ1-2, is DTGVSQNPRHKITKRGQNVTFRCDPISEHNRLYWYRQTLGQGPEFLTYFQNEAQLEKSRLLSDRFSAERPKGSFSTLEIQRTEQGDSAMYLCSSSRTTPGAGDYGYTFGSGTRLTVV.

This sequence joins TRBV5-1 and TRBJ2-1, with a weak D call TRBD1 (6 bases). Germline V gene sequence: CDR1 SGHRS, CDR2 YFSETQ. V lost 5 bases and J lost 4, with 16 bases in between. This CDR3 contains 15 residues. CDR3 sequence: CASREDSPPYNEQFF. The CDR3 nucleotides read TGCGCCAGCAGGGAGGACAGCCCCCCGTACAATGAGCAGTTCTTC.

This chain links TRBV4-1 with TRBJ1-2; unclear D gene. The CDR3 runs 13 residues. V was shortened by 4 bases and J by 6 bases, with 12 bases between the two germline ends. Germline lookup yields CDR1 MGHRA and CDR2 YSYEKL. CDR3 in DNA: TGCGCCAGCAGCCGGTTCATCTCAGATGGCTACACCTTC. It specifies CASSRFISDGYTF.

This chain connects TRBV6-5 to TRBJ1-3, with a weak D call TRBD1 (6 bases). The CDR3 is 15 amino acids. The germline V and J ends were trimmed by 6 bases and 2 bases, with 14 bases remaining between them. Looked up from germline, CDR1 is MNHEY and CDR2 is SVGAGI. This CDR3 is CASSRGTSTGNTIYF. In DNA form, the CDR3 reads TGTGCCAGCAGCAGAGGGACATCAACTGGAAACACCATATATTTT.

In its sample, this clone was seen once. CDR3 nucleotides: TGCAGCGTCCGGACAGACACACTCACAGATACGCAGTATTTT. The encoded protein is CSVRTDTLTDTQYF. V gene TRBV29-1 combines with J gene TRBJ2-3; D possibly corresponds to TRBD1 (6 bases). Germline CDR1 reads SQVTM; CDR2 reads ANQGSEA. The V end lost 6 bases, the J end lost 2 bases, and 15 bases lay between the germline ends. The CDR3 consists of 14 residues.

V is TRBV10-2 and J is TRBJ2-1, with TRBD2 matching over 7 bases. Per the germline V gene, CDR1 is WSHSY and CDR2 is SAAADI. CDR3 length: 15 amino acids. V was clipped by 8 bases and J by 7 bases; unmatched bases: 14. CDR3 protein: CASGSLPGGLNEQFF. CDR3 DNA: TGCGCCAGCGGATCCCTACCGGGAGGCCTAAATGAGCAGTTCTTC.

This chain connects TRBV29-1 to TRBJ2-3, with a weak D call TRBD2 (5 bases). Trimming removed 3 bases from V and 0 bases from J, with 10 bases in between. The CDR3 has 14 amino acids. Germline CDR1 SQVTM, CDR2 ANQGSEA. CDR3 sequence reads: CSVDRRTSTDTQYF. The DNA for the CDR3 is TGCAGCGTTGATCGGCGGACTAGCACAGATACGCAGTATTTT.

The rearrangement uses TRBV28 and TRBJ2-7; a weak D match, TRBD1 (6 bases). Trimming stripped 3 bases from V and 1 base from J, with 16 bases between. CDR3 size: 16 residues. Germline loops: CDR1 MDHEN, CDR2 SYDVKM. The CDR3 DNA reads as TGTGCCAGCAGTTTGGGTATCGGACAGCTTTCCTACGAGCAGTACTTC. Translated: CASSLGIGQLSYEQYF. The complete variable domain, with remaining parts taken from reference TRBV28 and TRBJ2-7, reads DVKVTQSSRYLVKRTGEKVFLECVQDMDHENMFWYRQDPGLGLRLIYFSYDVKMKEKGDIPEGYSVSREKKERFSLILESASTNQTSMYLCASSLGIGQLSYEQYFGPGTRLTVT.

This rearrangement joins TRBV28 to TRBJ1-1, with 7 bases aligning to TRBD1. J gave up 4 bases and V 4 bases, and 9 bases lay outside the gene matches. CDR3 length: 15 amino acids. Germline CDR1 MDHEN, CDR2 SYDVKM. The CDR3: CASSSRQGIFTEAFF. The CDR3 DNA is TGTGCCAGCAGTTCCCGACAGGGTATTTTCACTGAAGCTTTCTTT.

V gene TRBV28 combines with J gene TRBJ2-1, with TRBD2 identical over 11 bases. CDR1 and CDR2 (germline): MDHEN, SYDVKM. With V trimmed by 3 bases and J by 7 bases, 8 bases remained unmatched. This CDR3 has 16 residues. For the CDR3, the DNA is TGTGCCAGCAGTTTTCAGCGAGGGACTAGCGGAAATGAGCAGTTCTTC. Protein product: CASSFQRGTSGNEQFF.

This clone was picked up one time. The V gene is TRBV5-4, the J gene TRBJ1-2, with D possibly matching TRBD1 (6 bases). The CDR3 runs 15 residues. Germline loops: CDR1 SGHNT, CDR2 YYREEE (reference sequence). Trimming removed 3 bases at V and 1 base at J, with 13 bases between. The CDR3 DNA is TGTGCCAGCAGCTCTGGGACACTAGTTAACTATGGCTACACCTTC. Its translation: CASSSGTLVNYGYTF. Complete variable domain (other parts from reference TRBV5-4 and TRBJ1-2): ETGVTQSPTHLIKTRGQQVTLRCSSQSGHNTVSWYQQALGQGPQFIFQYYREEENGRGNFPPRFSGLQFPNYSSELNVNALELDDSALYLCASSSGTLVNYGYTFGSGTRLTVV.

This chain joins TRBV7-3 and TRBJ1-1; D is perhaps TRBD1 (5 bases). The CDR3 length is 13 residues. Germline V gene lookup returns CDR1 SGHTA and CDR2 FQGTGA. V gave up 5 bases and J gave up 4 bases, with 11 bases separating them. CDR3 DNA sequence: TGTGCCAGCAGCCGAGCGGGGGGCACTGAAGCTTTCTTT. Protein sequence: CASSRAGGTEAFF.